The clone carrying this TCR beta chain is categorized as medium-sized. The CDR3 is 14 amino acids. The V and J ends lost 5 bases and 6 bases respectively, with 20 bases between them. CDR1 is DFQATT, CDR2 SNEGSKA, per germline (reference sequence). The data belong to a study of neurological immune-mediated disorders. 5'RACE generated cDNA with 10-nucleotide random UMIs. The yield of each sequencing run was over 200 million TCR-beta sequences from 15-18 subjects. TCRdb recomputed calls from the 5' RACE reads with MiXCR, one row per CDR3 protein. Of 72,000 or so distinct CDR3 sequences in the sample, roughly 18% were seen once. It was blood bank volunteers in Maryland, USA who made up the healthy controls. Unsorted libraries were prepared from 2 million PBMCs that had been stored at -80 C.

This TCR was sampled from a woman between 40 and 50 years old in good health. The chain recombines TRBV20-1 with TRBJ2-7, with a tentative D call TRBD2 (6 bases). Sequencing was done on a sample of PBMCs. CDR3 nucleotide sequence: TGCAGTGCTTTTCTGGTGGACGGGGGTTCCGAGCAGTACTTC. It codes for CSAFLVDGGSEQYF.